Following are 22 T cell receptor beta chains from one sample sequenced in a study of CD8 T cells in ankylosing spondylitis. Each CDR3 protein gets one entry after TCRdb re-called the 5' RACE reads with MiXCR. The repertoire holds some 130,000 distinct CDR3 sequences, with over 10% as singletons. The sequencing sample was made of blood, either unsorted or a sorted T cell fraction (not recorded which). The receptors were sampled from a female donor with ankylosing spondylitis or in good health (not recorded which).

At least ten counts were recorded for this clonotype. The chain joins TRBV12-3 or TRBV12-4 to TRBJ2-3; D ambiguous. V shed 2 bases and J shed 0 bases, with 15 bases lying between them. There are 17 residues in the CDR3. CDR3 nucleotide sequence: TGTGCCAGCAGTTTACGACCGCACAGCCCTAGCACAGATACGCAGTATTTT. Its protein is CASSLRPHSPSTDTQYF.

This clonotype was picked up many times. The genes are TRBV11-2 and TRBJ1-3; 7 bases line up with TRBD1. Germline assignment: CDR1 SGHAT and CDR2 FQNNGV. Unmatched junction bases numbered 8, after V lost 6 bases and J lost 0 bases. This CDR3 is 16 amino acids long. The CDR3 DNA reads TGTGCCAGCAGAAAACCGGGACAGACCTCTGGAAACACCATATATTTT. This gives the protein CASRKPGQTSGNTIYF.

This clonotype was counted many times. The V gene is TRBV11-2, the J gene TRBJ2-7; D unresolved. Germline V lookup: CDR1 SGHAT, CDR2 FQNNGV. This CDR3 contains 15 residues. Trimming removed 0 bases from V and 2 bases from J, with 11 bases in between. In nucleotides, the CDR3 is TGTGCCAGCAGCTTAGATCTCAAGGCAACCTACGAGCAGTACTTC. Protein sequence: CASSLDLKATYEQYF.

This clonotype was seen ten or more times. J is TRBJ2-3 and V is TRBV5-1; D may be TRBD2 (5 bases). Germline V gives CDR1 SGHRS, CDR2 YFSETQ. Trimming removed 1 base from V and 3 bases from J, with 15 bases in between. The CDR3 has 16 amino acids. DNA for the CDR3: TGCGCCAGCAGCTTGACACTAGGAATCGGGACAGATACGCAGTATTTT. This encodes CASSLTLGIGTDTQYF.

Of note for this clonotype: At one boundary the junction diverges from the germline segment, which might be a read error. The chain couples TRBV14 to TRBJ1-2, with unresolved D. This CDR3 is built from 13 residues. CDR1 is SGHDN, CDR2 FVKESK, per germline. The CDR3 sequence is CASSQPGWYGDTF. DNA of the CDR3: TGTGCCAGCAGCCAACCGGGTTGGTATGGCGACACCTTC. The entire variable domain, with the rest obtained from reference TRBV14 and TRBJ1-2, is as follows: EAGVTQFPSHSVIEKGQTVTLRCDPISGHDNLYWYRRVMGKEIKFLLHFVKESKQDESGMPNNRFLAERTGGTYSTLKVQPAELEDSGVYFCASSQPGWYGDTFGSGTRLTVV.

On this clonotype: At one boundary the junction diverges from the germline segment, which might be a read error. The chain carries TRBV5-5 and TRBJ1-1; 7 bases fit TRBD1. The germline V gene has CDR1 SGHKS and CDR2 YYEKEE (reference sequence). This CDR3 comprises 13 residues. The CDR3 coding sequence is TGTGCCAGCAGCCGACAGGGCGGCACTGAAGCGTTCTTT. The encoded protein is CASSRQGGTEAFF.

The chain has TRBV19 and TRBJ2-1, with D possibly TRBD2 on 6 matching bases. V lost 7 bases and J lost 6, with 22 bases in between. This CDR3 contains 16 residues. Germline loops: CDR1 LNHDA, CDR2 SQIVND (reference sequence). CDR3 sequence reads: CASTYVGGALANEQFF. As DNA, the CDR3 is TGTGCCAGTACCTATGTAGGCGGGGCATTAGCCAATGAGCAGTTCTTC.

Many counts were recorded for this clonotype. This chain joins TRBV5-6 and TRBJ2-2, with D perhaps matching TRBD1 or TRBD2 (5 bases each). V was clipped by 4 bases and J by 2 bases, with 18 bases between them. Germline CDR1 and CDR2: SGHDT and YYEEEE. CDR3 length equals 17 residues. CDR3: CASSVLGDTGNTGELFF. The CDR3 region has the DNA TGTGCCAGCAGCGTCTTGGGGGATACAGGAAACACCGGGGAGCTGTTTTTT.

This clonotype appeared a few times. The gene calls are TRBV4-2 and TRBJ2-1; no clear D gene. V gave up 0 bases and J gave up 9 bases, with 12 bases separating them. The CDR3 spans 14 residues. From germline, CDR1 is LGHNA and CDR2 YNFKEQ. CDR3 DNA sequence: TGTGCCAGCAGCCAAGAAGGCAGCGCGGTTGAGCAGTTCTTC. The encoded protein is CASSQEGSAVEQFF.

The chain recombines TRBV7-9 with TRBJ1-6; D is perhaps TRBD1 (6 bases). V gave up 5 bases and J gave up 8 bases, with 16 bases separating them. CDR1 and CDR2 (germline): SEHNR, FQNEAQ (reference sequence). CDR3 size: 15 residues. CDR3: CASSPQQGPYSPLHF. For the CDR3, the DNA is TGTGCCAGCAGCCCACAGCAGGGGCCCTATTCACCCCTCCACTTT. Using reference TRBV7-9 and TRBJ1-6 for the parts outside the CDR3, the full variable domain is DTGVSQNPRHKITKRGQNVTFRCDPISEHNRLYWYRQTLGQGPEFLTYFQNEAQLEKSRLLSDRFSAERPKGSFSTLEIQRTEQGDSAMYLCASSPQQGPYSPLHFGNGTRLTVT.

This clonotype was counted ten times or more. J is TRBJ1-2 and V is TRBV18; weak D call: TRBD1 (5 bases). V dropped 2 bases and J dropped 8 bases, with 12 bases sitting between them. CDR3 length: 13 amino acids. CDR1 and CDR2 (germline): KGHSH, LQKENI. For the CDR3, the DNA is TGTGCCAGCTCACCATCGGGTCAGGGCGGCTACACCTTC. Residues: CASSPSGQGGYTF.

V usage is TRBV19 and J usage is TRBJ2-1; D not resolved. This CDR3 has 12 residues. Germline CDR1 and CDR2: LNHDA and SQIVND (reference sequence). The ends were cut back, 5 bases at V and 7 bases at J, with 9 bases in the middle. The CDR3 DNA follows: TGTGCCAGTAGTCCGGGTGCAAATGAGCAGTTCTTC. It specifies CASSPGANEQFF.

This clonotype was recorded many times. The chain's CDR3 is CASSQGSGPNSPLHF. CDR3 DNA sequence: TGTGCCAGCAGCCAAGGGTCAGGGCCGAATTCACCCCTCCACTTT. The chain recombines TRBV4-2 with TRBJ1-6, with a tentative D call TRBD1 (5 bases). The CDR3 has 15 amino acids. CDR1 and CDR2 from the germline V gene are LGHNA and YNFKEQ. V was pared by 1 base and J by 7 bases, with 11 bases between.

This clonotype was found many times. This chain connects TRBV7-9 to TRBJ1-4; D is uncertain. This CDR3 comprises 13 residues. Trimming stripped 5 bases from V and 6 bases from J, with 10 bases between. CDR1 is SEHNR, CDR2 FQNEAQ, per germline (reference sequence). Here the CDR3 reads CASSPRPDEKLFF. The CDR3 DNA is TGTGCCAGCAGCCCCCGCCCTGATGAAAAACTGTTTTTT. The variable domain in full, with the rest retrieved from reference TRBV7-9 and TRBJ1-4, is DTGVSQNPRHKITKRGQNVTFRCDPISEHNRLYWYRQTLGQGPEFLTYFQNEAQLEKSRLLSDRFSAERPKGSFSTLEIQRTEQGDSAMYLCASSPRPDEKLFFGSGTQLSVL.

This clonotype was counted many times. This chain joins TRBV29-1 and TRBJ1-2; D possibly corresponds to TRBD1 (5 bases). CDR1 and CDR2 from the germline V gene are SQVTM and ANQGSEA. Trimming took 7 bases from V and 6 from J, leaving 18 bases between them. This CDR3 has 13 residues. The CDR3 here is CSAAQDIRDGYTF. The CDR3, as DNA: TGCAGCGCCGCACAGGACATAAGGGATGGCTACACCTTC.

V gene TRBV6-1 combines with J gene TRBJ2-6; TRBD1 might be the D (6 bases). This CDR3 region has 14 residues. With 11 bases removed from V and 1 base from J, the gap between germline ends came to 12 bases. Germline CDR1 reads MNHNS; CDR2 reads SASEGT. CDR3 sequence: CASMQGSGANVLTF. CDR3 nucleotide sequence: TGTGCCTCCATGCAGGGGTCTGGGGCCAACGTCCTGACTTTC.

Ten or more counts support this clonotype. This chain uses TRBV5-1 with TRBJ1-4, with 9 bases identical to TRBD1. J gave up 8 bases and V 4 bases, and 6 bases lay outside the gene matches. This CDR3 region has 14 residues. CDR1 SGHRS and CDR2 YFSETQ come from the germline V gene. The DNA for the CDR3 is TGCGCCAGCAGCCCGGACAGGGGAGAGGAAAAACTGTTTTTT. This sequence encodes CASSPDRGEEKLFF.

This clonotype was seen a few times. The chain uses TRBV10-2 and TRBJ2-3; tentatively, D is TRBD1 (6 bases). CDR3 length: 14 amino acids. V was clipped by 6 bases and J by 2 bases, with 12 bases between them. Germline values: CDR1 WSHSY, CDR2 SAAADI. Written as DNA, the CDR3 is TGCGCCAGCAGCCGGGACACTCTCACAGATACGCAGTATTTT. Translated, it gives CASSRDTLTDTQYF.

The rearrangement uses TRBV12-5 and TRBJ2-5, with 7 bases identical to TRBD1. In germline, CDR1 is LGHNT, CDR2 FRNRAP. The length of the CDR3 is 13 residues. V gave up 4 bases and J gave up 2 bases; unmatched junction bases: 1. The CDR3 reads CASGSDRQETQYF. DNA for the CDR3: TGTGCTAGTGGTTCGGACAGGCAAGAGACCCAGTACTTC.

This clonotype was counted many times. The genes are TRBV11-3 and TRBJ2-1; the D is unclear. V was trimmed by 3 bases and J by 8 bases, leaving 5 bases between them. Germline V gene sequence: CDR1 SGHNT, CDR2 YENEEA. The CDR3 spans 11 residues. The CDR3 DNA reads as TGTGCCAGCAGCTTCAGTCATGAGCAGTTCTTC. It encodes CASSFSHEQFF.

Only a few counts were recorded for this clonotype. The chain combines TRBV12-3 or TRBV12-4 with TRBJ1-1; D is ambiguous. The germline V and J ends were trimmed by 5 bases and 5 bases, with 15 bases remaining between them. This CDR3 contains 14 residues. The CDR3 reads CASSPPPGWTEAFF. For the CDR3, the DNA is TGTGCCAGCAGTCCCCCTCCCGGTTGGACTGAAGCTTTCTTT.

This clonotype was detected many times. The chain joins TRBV24-1 to TRBJ2-1; possibly TRBD2 for D (6 bases). This CDR3 has 15 residues. Germline V CDR1 and CDR2: KGHDR, SFDVKD. V was pared by 2 bases and J by 0 bases, with 7 bases between. The CDR3 nucleotides are TGTGCCACCAGTGATTACGGGAGCTCCTACAATGAGCAGTTCTTC. This sequence encodes CATSDYGSSYNEQFF.